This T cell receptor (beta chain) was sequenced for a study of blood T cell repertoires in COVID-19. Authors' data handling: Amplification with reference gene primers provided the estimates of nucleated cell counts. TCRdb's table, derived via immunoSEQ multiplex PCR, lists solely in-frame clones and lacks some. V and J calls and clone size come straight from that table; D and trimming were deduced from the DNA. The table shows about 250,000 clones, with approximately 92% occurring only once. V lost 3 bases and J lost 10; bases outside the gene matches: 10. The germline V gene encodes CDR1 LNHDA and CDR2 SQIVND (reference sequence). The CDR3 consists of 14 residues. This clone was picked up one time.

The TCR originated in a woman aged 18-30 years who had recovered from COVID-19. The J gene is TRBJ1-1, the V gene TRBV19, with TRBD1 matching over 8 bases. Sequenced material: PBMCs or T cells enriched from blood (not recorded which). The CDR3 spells CASSITDRENVAFF. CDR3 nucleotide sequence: TGTGCCAGTAGTATTACGGACAGGGAGAACGTAGCTTTCTTT.